A single sample gave rise to the 6 T cell receptor beta chains below, sequenced in a study of tumor-infiltrating lymphocytes in primary liver carcinoma. TCR beta cDNA was prepared out of 450 to 500 ng total RNA by means of a constant-region primer. Three nested multiplex PCR rounds of slightly modified ARM-PCR generated TCR beta libraries. TRBV1-TRBV30 forward and Cbeta reverse primers drove the first two roughly 10-cycle rounds. MiXCR was run by TCRdb on the multiplex PCR reads, yielding one entry per CDR3 protein. The sample lists 80,000 or so distinct CDR3 sequences; about 75% were seen once. Each 20-30 mg portion of unsorted bulk tissue served as the source for co-extraction of RNA and DNA. Sequencing was carried out using tumor-adjacent normal liver tissue. These TCRs come from a man in his forties or fifties with primary liver carcinoma and hepatitis B virus infection.

This clonotype was found a few times. V gene TRBV20-1 combines with J gene TRBJ2-5; D is possibly TRBD1 or TRBD2 (6 bases each). CDR1 and CDR2 from the germline V gene are DFQATT and SNEGSKA (reference sequence). The CDR3 has 15 amino acids. The ends were cut back, 1 base at V and 5 bases at J, with 17 bases in the middle. The CDR3 nucleotides are TGCAGTGCTAGAGCGGGACGGGGGCGGATGGAGACCCAGTACTTC. It is translated as CSARAGRGRMETQYF.

About this clonotype itself: A clone one base away is much larger, so this may be a read error. The J gene is TRBJ2-1, the V gene TRBV5-1, with 7 nucleotides matching TRBD2. The CDR3 has 17 residues. With 4 bases clipped from V and 7 bases from J, the junction kept 17 bases outside the gene matches. Germline lookup yields CDR1 SGHRS and CDR2 YFSETQ. For the CDR3, the DNA is TGCGCCAGCAGCCGCGGAGGAAGCGGGATTCGTGTTAATGAGCAGTTCTTC. Protein sequence: CASSRGGSGIRVNEQFF.

Concerning this clonotype itself: The junction differs from germline at one of its ends, possibly a read error. The chain links TRBV10-2 to TRBJ2-3; possibly TRBD1 or TRBD2 for D (5 bases each). Germline V lookup: CDR1 WSHSY, CDR2 SAAADI. The length of the CDR3 is 19 residues. DNA of the CDR3: TGCGCCAGCAGTGATTTAAACGGGGCTAGCATCGAAAGCACAAATACGCAGTATTTT. It translates to CASSDLNGASIESTNTQYF.

By share, this clonotype ranks as medium-sized (0.01 to 0.1%). The J gene is TRBJ2-1, the V gene TRBV11-2, with 8 bases lining up with TRBD2. This CDR3 has 16 residues. V lost 5 bases and J lost 7; bases outside the gene matches: 13. The V gene's germline CDR1 is SGHAT and CDR2 FQNNGV. The CDR3 is CASSLRTGGLRNEQFF. CDR3 bases: TGTGCCAGCAGCCTGAGGACGGGAGGGCTTCGGAATGAGCAGTTCTTC.

Turning to this clonotype: The CDR3 ends on some other residue instead of the conserved phenylalanine or tryptophan, so this is likely a read error. This chain joins TRBV24-1 and TRBJ2-1; 11 positions agree with TRBD1. The CDR3 is 17 residues long. Germline V gives CDR1 KGHDR, CDR2 SFDVKD. The CDR3 loop is CATSDLRRDRGDNKQFS. The CDR3 DNA is TGTGCCACCAGTGATTTACGCCGGGACAGGGGGGACAATAAGCAGTTCTCC.

Many counts were recorded for this clonotype. This rearrangement joins TRBV5-1 to TRBJ2-1; 8 positions match TRBD2. Per germline, CDR1 SGHRS and CDR2 YFSETQ. CDR3 length equals 16 residues. The V segment lost 4 bases and the J segment 9 bases; nucleotides outside the gene matches: 15. This CDR3 is CASSLDGASGLGEQFF. CDR3 coding DNA: TGCGCCAGCAGCCTGGACGGGGCTAGCGGGCTTGGTGAGCAGTTCTTC.